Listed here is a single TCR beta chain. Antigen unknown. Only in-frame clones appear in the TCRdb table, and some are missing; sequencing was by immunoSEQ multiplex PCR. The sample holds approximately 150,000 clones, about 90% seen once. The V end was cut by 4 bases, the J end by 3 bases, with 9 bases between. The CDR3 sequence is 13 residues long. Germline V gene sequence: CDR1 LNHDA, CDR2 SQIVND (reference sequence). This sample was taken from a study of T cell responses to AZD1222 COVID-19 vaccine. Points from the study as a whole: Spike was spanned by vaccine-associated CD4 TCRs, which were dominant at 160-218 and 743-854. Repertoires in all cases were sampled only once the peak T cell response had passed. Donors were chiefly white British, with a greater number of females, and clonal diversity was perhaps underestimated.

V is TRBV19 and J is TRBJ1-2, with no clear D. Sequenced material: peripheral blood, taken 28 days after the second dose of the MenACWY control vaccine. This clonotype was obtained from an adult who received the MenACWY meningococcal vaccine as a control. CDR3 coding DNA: TGTGCCAGTAGTAAGAGAGTCTACTATGGCTACACCTTC. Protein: CASSKRVYYGYTF.